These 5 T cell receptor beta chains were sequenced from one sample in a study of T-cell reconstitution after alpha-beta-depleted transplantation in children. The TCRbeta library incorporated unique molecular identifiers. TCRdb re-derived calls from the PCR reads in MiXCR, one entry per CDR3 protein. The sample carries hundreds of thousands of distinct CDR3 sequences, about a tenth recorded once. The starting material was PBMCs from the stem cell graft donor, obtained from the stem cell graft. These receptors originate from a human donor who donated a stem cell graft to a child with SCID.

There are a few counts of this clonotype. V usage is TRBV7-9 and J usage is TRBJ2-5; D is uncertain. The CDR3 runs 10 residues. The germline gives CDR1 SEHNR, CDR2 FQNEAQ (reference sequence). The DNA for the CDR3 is TGTGCGATCGGTAAAGAGACCCAGTACTTC. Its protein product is CAIGKETQYF.

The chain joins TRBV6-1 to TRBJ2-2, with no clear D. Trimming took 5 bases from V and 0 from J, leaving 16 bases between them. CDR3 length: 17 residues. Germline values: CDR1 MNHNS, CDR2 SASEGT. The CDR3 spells CASSRPTVRSNTGELFF. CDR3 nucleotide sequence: TGTGCCAGCAGTCGACCGACCGTCCGATCGAACACCGGGGAGCTGTTTTTT.

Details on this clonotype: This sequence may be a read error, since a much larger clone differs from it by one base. The CDR3 bases are TGTGCCAGCAGCTCAACCACAGATACGCAGTATTTT. Translated, it gives CASSSTTDTQYF. This chain joins TRBV7-6 and TRBJ2-3; no firm D call. With 4 bases removed from V and 2 bases from J, the gap between germline ends came to 4 bases. Germline lookup yields CDR1 SGHVS and CDR2 FNYEAQ. The CDR3 loop spans 12 amino acids.

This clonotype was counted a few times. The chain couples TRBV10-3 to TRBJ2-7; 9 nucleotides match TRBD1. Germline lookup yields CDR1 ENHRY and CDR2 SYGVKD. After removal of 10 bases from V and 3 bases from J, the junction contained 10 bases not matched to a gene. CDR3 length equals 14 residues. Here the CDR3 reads CATTAGTGFYEQYF. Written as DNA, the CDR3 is TGTGCCACCACCGCCGGGACAGGGTTCTACGAGCAGTACTTC.

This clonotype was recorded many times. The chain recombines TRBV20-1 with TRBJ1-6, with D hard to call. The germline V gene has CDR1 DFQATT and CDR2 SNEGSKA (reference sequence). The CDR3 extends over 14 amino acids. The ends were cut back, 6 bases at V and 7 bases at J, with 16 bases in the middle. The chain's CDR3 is CSAQTLYPNSPLHF. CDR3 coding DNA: TGCAGTGCGCAGACACTCTATCCCAATTCACCCCTCCACTTT.